This T cell receptor (beta chain) was observed in a study of cytomegalovirus exposure and HLA in healthy donors. The overall study: According to later analysis, the same platform produced the 100 to 150 validation and 666 first-cohort repertoires.

There are 13 residues in the CDR3. Trimming took off 3 bases at V and 4 bases at J, with 8 bases between the two ends. Germline V gene sequence: CDR1 SGDLS, CDR2 YYNGEE. The study, taken as a whole, reports: Subsequent analysis of the approximately 110 validation repertoires found a tendency for first-cohort TCR clusters to co-occur.

To note about this clone: Antigen unknown.

Produced via immunoSEQ multiplex PCR; TCRdb's table is partial and in-frame only. The sample shows roughly 130,000 clones, more than 70% of them seen only once. Specimen: PBMCs. This chain links TRBV9 with TRBJ1-3; TRBD1 might be the D (6 bases). This TCR was recovered from a man in his thirties or forties in good health and CMV-seronegative. CDR3 amino acids: CASSATGGNTIYF. The CDR3 DNA reads TGTGCCAGCAGCGCGACAGGAGGAAACACCATATATTTT.